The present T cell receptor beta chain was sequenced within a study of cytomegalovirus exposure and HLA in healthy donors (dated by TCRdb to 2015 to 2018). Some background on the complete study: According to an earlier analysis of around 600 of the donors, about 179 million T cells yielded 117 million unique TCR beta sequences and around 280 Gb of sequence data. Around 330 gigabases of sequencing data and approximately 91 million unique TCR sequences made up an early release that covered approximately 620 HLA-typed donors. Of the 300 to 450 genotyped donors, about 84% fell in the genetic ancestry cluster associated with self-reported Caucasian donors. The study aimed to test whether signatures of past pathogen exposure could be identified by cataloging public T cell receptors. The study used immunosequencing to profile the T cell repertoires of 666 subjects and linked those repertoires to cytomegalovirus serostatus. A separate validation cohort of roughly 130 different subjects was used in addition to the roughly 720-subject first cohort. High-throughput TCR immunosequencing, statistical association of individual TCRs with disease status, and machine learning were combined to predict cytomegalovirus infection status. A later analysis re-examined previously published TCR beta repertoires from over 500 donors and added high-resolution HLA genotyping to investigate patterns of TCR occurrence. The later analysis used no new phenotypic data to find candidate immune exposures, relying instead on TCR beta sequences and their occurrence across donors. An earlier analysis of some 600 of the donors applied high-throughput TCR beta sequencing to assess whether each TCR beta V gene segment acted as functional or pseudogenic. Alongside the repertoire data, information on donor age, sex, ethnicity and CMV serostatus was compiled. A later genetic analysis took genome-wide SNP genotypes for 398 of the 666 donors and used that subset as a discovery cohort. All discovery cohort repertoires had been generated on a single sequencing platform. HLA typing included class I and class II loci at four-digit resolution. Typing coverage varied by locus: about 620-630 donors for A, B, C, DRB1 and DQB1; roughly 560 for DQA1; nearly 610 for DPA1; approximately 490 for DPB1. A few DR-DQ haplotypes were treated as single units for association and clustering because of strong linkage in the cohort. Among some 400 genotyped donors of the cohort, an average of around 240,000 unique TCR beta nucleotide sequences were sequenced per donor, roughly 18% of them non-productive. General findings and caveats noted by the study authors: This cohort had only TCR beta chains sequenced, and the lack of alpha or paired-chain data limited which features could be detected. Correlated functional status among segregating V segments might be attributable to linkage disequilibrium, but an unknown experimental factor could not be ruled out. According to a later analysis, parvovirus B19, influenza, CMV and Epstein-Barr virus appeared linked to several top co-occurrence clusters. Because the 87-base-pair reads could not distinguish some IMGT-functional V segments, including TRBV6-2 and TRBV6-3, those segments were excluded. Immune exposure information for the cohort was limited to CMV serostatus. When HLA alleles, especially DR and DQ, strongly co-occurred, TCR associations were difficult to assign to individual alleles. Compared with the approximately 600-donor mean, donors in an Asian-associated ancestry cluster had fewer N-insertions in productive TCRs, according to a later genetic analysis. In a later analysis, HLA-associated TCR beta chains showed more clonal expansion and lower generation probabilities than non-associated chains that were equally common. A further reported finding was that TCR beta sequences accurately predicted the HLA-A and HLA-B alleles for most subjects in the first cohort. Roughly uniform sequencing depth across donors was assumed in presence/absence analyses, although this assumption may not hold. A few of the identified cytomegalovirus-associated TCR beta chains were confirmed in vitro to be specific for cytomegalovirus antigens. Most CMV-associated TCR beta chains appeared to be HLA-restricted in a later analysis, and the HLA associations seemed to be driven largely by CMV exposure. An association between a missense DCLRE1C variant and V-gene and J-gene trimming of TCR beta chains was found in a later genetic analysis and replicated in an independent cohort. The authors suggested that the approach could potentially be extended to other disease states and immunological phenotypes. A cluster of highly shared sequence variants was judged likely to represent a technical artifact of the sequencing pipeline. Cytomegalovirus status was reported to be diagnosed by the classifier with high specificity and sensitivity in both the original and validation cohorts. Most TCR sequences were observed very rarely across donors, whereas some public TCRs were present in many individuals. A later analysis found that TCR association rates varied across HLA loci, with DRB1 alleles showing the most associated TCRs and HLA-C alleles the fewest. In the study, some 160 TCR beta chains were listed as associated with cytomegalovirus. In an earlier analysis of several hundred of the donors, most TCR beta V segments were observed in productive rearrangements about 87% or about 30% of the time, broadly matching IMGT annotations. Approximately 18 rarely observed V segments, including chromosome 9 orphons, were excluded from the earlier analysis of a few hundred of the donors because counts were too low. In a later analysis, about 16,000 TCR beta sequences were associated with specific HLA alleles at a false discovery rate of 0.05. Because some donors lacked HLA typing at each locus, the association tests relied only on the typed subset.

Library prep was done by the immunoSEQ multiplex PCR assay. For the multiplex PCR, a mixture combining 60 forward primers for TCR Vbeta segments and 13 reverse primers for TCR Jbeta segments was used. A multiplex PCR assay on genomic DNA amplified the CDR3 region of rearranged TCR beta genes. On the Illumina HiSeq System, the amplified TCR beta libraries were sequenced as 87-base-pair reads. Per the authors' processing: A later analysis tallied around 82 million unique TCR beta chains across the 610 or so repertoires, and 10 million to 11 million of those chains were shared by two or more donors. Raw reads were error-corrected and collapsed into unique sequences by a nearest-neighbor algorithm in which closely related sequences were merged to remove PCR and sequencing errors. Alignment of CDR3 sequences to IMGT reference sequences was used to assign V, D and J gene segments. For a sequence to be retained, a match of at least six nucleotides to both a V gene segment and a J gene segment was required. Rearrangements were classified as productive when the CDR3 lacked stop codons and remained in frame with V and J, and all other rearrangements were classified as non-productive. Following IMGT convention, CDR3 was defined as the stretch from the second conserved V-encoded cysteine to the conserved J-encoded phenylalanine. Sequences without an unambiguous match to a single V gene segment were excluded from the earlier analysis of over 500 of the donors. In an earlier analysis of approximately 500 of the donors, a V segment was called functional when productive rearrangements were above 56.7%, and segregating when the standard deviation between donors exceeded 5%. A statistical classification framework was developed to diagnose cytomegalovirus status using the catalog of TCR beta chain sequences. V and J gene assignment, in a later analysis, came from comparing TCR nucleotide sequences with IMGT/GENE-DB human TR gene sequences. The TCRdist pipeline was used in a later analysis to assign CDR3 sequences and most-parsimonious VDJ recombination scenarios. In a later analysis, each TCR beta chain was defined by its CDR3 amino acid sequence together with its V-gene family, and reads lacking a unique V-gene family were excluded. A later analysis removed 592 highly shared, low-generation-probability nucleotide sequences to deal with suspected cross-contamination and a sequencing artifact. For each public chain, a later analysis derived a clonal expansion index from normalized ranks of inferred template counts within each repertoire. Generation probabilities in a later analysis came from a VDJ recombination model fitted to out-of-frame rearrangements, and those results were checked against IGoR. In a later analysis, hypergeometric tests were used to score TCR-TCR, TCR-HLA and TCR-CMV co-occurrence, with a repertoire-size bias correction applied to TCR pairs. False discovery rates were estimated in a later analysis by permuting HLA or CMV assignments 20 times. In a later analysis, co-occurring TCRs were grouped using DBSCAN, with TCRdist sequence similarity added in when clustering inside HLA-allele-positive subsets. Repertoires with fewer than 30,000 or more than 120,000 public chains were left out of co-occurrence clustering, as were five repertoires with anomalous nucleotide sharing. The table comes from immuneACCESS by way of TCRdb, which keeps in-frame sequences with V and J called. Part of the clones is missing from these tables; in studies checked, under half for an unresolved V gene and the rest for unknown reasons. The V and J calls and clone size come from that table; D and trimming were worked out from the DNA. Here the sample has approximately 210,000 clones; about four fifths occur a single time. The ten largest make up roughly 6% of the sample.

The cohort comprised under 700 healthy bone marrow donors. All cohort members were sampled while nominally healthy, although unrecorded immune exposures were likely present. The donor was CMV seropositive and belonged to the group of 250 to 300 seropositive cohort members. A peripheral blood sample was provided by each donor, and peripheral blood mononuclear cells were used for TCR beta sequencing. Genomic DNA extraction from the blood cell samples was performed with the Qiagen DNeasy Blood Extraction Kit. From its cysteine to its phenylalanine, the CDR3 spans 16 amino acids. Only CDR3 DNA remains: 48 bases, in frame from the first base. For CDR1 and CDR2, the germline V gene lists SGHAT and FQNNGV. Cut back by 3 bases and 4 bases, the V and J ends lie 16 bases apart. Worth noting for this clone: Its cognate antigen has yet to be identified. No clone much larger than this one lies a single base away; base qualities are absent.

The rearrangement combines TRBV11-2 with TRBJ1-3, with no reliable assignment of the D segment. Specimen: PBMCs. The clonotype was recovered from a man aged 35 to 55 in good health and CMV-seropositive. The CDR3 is CASSFGPGFSGNTIYF. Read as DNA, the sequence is TGTGCCAGCAGCTTCGGCCCGGGGTTTTCCGGAAACACCATATATTTT.